The present T cell receptor (beta chain) was sequenced within a study of blood T cell repertoires in COVID-19. Using immunoSEQ multiplex PCR, the repertoire was profiled, and TCRdb retains in-frame clones only, with some absent. The sample includes some 150,000 clones, around 85% of them seen just once. In germline, CDR1 is SGDLS, CDR2 YYNGEE. J gave up 6 bases and V 4 bases, and 6 bases lay outside the gene matches. The CDR3 contains 14 residues. Sequenced material: peripheral blood. The genes are TRBV9 and TRBJ2-1; 8 bases fit TRBD1. This clonotype originated in a woman aged 55-70 years with COVID-19, enrolled during active disease. This chain's CDR3 is CASSPMGQANEQFF. The CDR3 DNA is TGTGCCAGCAGCCCAATGGGACAGGCCAATGAGCAGTTCTTC.